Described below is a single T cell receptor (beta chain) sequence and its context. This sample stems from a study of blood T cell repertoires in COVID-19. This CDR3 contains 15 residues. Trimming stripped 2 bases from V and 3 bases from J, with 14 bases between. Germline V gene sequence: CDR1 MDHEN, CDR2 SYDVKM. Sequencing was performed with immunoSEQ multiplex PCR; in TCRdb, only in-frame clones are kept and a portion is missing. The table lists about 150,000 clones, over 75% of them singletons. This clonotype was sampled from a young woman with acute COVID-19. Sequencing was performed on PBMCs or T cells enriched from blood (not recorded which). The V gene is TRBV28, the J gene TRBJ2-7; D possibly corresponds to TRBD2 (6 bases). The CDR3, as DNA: TGTGCCAGCAGTTTAACGGGAGTGGCCATCTACGAGCAGTACTTC. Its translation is CASSLTGVAIYEQYF. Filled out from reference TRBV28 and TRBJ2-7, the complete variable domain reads DVKVTQSSRYLVKRTGEKVFLECVQDMDHENMFWYRQDPGLGLRLIYFSYDVKMKEKGDIPEGYSVSREKKERFSLILESASTNQTSMYLCASSLTGVAIYEQYFGPGTRLTVT.